The 14 T cell receptor beta chains reported below all come from one sample, sequenced in a study of blood T cell repertoires in COVID-19. The repertoire was sequenced with immunoSEQ multiplex PCR; TCRdb's copy has only in-frame clones and lacks some. The sample has hundreds of thousands of clones; 75% to 90% are singletons. Material: peripheral blood. These receptors came from a woman under 30 with acute or convalescent COVID-19.

The chain couples TRBV19 to TRBJ2-7; perhaps TRBD1 as D (6 bases). The germline V gene encodes CDR1 LNHDA and CDR2 SQIVND (reference sequence). The CDR3 covers 14 residues. V was clipped by 4 bases and J by 4 bases, with 14 bases between them. As DNA, the CDR3 is TGTGCCAGTAGTAGAACAGGGTCCTTTTACGAGCAGTACTTC. It yields the protein CASSRTGSFYEQYF.

The chain uses TRBV5-1 and TRBJ1-3; 9 bases line up with TRBD1. Germline V gene lookup returns CDR1 SGHRS and CDR2 YFSETQ. CDR3 length: 15 amino acids. V gave up 7 bases and J gave up 0 bases; unmatched junction bases: 5. CDR3 nucleotides: TGCGCCAGCCGGACAGGGGCTCTCTCTGGAAACACCATATATTTT. Amino acids: CASRTGALSGNTIYF.

This clone was counted only a few times. This chain uses TRBV5-1 with TRBJ1-6; possibly TRBD1 for D (6 bases). The germline V and J ends were trimmed by 0 bases and 7 bases, with 8 bases remaining between them. From germline, CDR1 is SGHRS and CDR2 YFSETQ. This CDR3 region has 14 residues. CDR3 region: CASSLDQGNSPLHF. CDR3 DNA: TGCGCCAGCAGCTTGGATCAGGGGAATTCACCCCTCCACTTT.

The chain combines TRBV24-1 with TRBJ1-1, with D perhaps TRBD1 (5 bases). The length of the CDR3 is 11 residues. Between the trimmed V and J ends, which lost 8 bases and 7 bases, there was a span of 10 bases. The germline gives CDR1 KGHDR, CDR2 SFDVKD. The CDR3 coding sequence is TGTGCCACCACTCCGACAGTTGAAGCTTTCTTT. This gives the protein CATTPTVEAFF.

This clone was seen a single time. This chain joins TRBV30 and TRBJ1-2; possible D gene TRBD1, 6 bases. This CDR3 is 14 amino acids long. Per germline, CDR1 GTSNPN and CDR2 SVGIG (reference sequence). V was cut by 3 bases and J by 1 base, with 12 bases left in between. The DNA of the CDR3 is TGTGCCTGGAGGCCGGGACATAGTAACTATGGCTACACCTTC. It yields the protein CAWRPGHSNYGYTF.

This clone has a single count. This chain uses TRBV19 with TRBJ1-2, with D possibly TRBD1 on 5 matching bases. The CDR3 runs 15 residues. The germline gives CDR1 LNHDA, CDR2 SQIVND (reference sequence). V was clipped by 5 bases and J by 4 bases, with 17 bases between them. The CDR3: CASSEVKGHFYGYTF. The CDR3, as DNA: TGTGCCAGTAGTGAGGTAAAAGGACATTTCTATGGCTACACCTTC.

Written as DNA, the CDR3 is TGTGCCAGCAGCCCCCGCCCCAGATCTGGAAACACCATATATTTT. Protein product: CASSPRPRSGNTIYF. The V call is TRBV12-1, the J call TRBJ1-3; the table's D call of TRBD1 was not tested on the DNA. TRBV12-1 is described as a pseudogene. CDR3 length: 15 residues.

The chain links TRBV4-1 to TRBJ1-1; 11 positions agree with TRBD1. Germline V lookup: CDR1 MGHRA, CDR2 YSYEKL. The J segment lost 1 base and the V segment lost 2 bases, leaving 3 bases of the junction unmatched. The CDR3 runs 16 residues. Here the CDR3 DNA reads TGCGCCAGCAGCCAACCGGGACAGGGGGGGAACACTGAAGCTTTCTTT. Its protein product is CASSQPGQGGNTEAFF.

The chain has TRBV5-4 and TRBJ1-4, with 9 positions matching TRBD1. V trimming: 5 bases; J trimming: 10 bases; junction bases outside the gene matches: 12. The CDR3 runs 15 residues. Germline values: CDR1 SGHNT, CDR2 YYREEE (reference sequence). The CDR3 sequence: CASSPSGTGYLKLFF. CDR3 nucleotides: TGTGCCAGCAGTCCCTCCGGGACAGGGTATTTAAAACTGTTTTTT.

The chain uses TRBV2 and TRBJ1-1, with 9 bases fitting TRBD1. V lost 7 bases, J lost 10 bases, and 13 bases stayed unmatched. The CDR3 spans 14 residues. Germline CDR1 and CDR2: SNHLY and FYNNEI. CDR3 DNA sequence: TGTGCCAGCATTACGGACAGGGGTGGGACGGTAGCTTTCTTT. Translation gives CASITDRGGTVAFF.

CDR3 region: CASSLTAGGTYNEQFF. The DNA for the CDR3 is TGCGCCAGCAGCTTGACAGCGGGGGGGACCTACAATGAGCAGTTCTTC. V usage is TRBV5-1 and J usage is TRBJ2-1, with 10 bases matching TRBD2. Trimming cost V 1 base and J 2 bases; bases outside gene matches: 3. Germline CDR1 and CDR2: SGHRS and YFSETQ. CDR3 length: 16 residues.

This chain uses TRBV9 with TRBJ2-1; perhaps TRBD1 as D (5 bases). Germline V CDR1 and CDR2: SGDLS, YYNGEE. Trimming pared 0 bases from V and 1 base from J, leaving 11 bases between. This CDR3 is built from 16 residues. As DNA, the CDR3 is TGTGCCAGCAGCGTAGGTGGGGCAGCGTCCTACAATGAGCAGTTCTTC. It specifies CASSVGGAASYNEQFF. The entire variable domain, with the rest obtained from reference TRBV9 and TRBJ2-1, is as follows: DSGVTQTPKHLITATGQRVTLRCSPRSGDLSVYWYQQSLDQGLQFLIQYYNGEERAKGNILERFSAQQFPDLHSELNLSSLELGDSALYFCASSVGGAASYNEQFFGPGTRLTVL.

The V call is TRBV11-2, the J call TRBJ1-2, with D possibly matching TRBD1 (5 bases). Germline CDR1 reads SGHAT; CDR2 reads FQNNGV. The V gene lost 1 base and the J gene lost 3 bases, with 12 bases spanning the gap. The CDR3 is 15 amino acids. The chain's CDR3 is CASSLVAGYDYGYTF. In nucleotides, the CDR3 is TGTGCCAGCAGCTTAGTGGCAGGGTACGACTATGGCTACACCTTC.

The chain uses TRBV10-3 and TRBJ1-1; 11 positions agree with TRBD1. In germline, CDR1 is ENHRY, CDR2 SYGVKD. This CDR3 region has 17 residues. Losses at the gene ends were 6 bases for V and 4 bases for J; bases not matched to a gene: 13. The CDR3 protein is CAISLTGQGAGGTEAFF. The CDR3 DNA reads as TGTGCCATCAGCCTCACAGGACAGGGGGCAGGGGGCACTGAAGCTTTCTTT.